This entry lists 17 T cell receptor beta chains sequenced from one sample in a study of blood T cell repertoires in COVID-19 (dated by TCRdb to the early 2020s). Receptor libraries were prepared by the immunoSEQ multiplex PCR assay. This is the immuneACCESS table as TCRdb keeps it, with only in-frame sequences that have V and J called. A part of the clones is gone; compared with another copy, unresolved V genes explain less than half, and the rest is unexplained. The sample table contains roughly 200,000 clones; only one count was recorded for around nine tenths of them. The top ten hold around 6.6% of the sample. The sample taken for sequencing was peripheral blood. The receptor set was obtained from a man aged 40-49 years with acute or convalescent COVID-19.

The chain carries TRBV29-1 and TRBJ2-3, with D unclear. V was cut by 1 base and J by 2 bases, with 7 bases left in between. Germline V gene sequence: CDR1 SQVTM, CDR2 ANQGSEA. The CDR3 extends over 13 amino acids. The CDR3 loop is CSVEVPVTDTQYF. The DNA of the CDR3 is TGCAGCGTTGAAGTTCCAGTCACAGATACGCAGTATTTT.

The chain links TRBV5-6 to TRBJ1-3; TRBD1 is a possible D gene (5 bases). The CDR3 covers 17 residues. Germline lookup yields CDR1 SGHDT and CDR2 YYEEEE. Trimming pared 2 bases from V and 0 bases from J, leaving 15 bases between. The CDR3 bases are TGTGCCAGCAGCTTCCCTCAGGGCCTCATCTCTGGAAACACCATATATTTT. Amino acids: CASSFPQGLISGNTIYF. Complete variable domain (other parts from reference TRBV5-6 and TRBJ1-3): DAGVTQSPTHLIKTRGQQVTLRCSPKSGHDTVSWYQQALGQGPQFIFQYYEEEERQRGNFPDRFSGHQFPNYSSELNVNALLLGDSALYLCASSFPQGLISGNTIYFGEGSWLTVV.

The chain links TRBV4-3 to TRBJ1-1, with D perhaps TRBD1 (6 bases). This CDR3 region has 15 residues. Germline lookup yields CDR1 LGHNA and CDR2 YSLEER. Deletions cut 1 base from V and 0 bases from J, with 9 bases between. In DNA form, the CDR3 reads TGCGCCAGCAGCCAAGGGACAGTTATGAACACTGAAGCTTTCTTT. Amino acid sequence: CASSQGTVMNTEAFF.

In this sample, this clone turned up once. The chain has TRBV28 and TRBJ1-3; D is uncertain. This CDR3 has 15 residues. Trimming shortened V by 3 bases and J by 0 bases, and 9 bases separated the two germline ends. Germline V gene data show CDR1 as MDHEN and CDR2 as SYDVKM. This chain's CDR3 is CASSFFGVSGNTIYF. The CDR3, as DNA: TGTGCCAGCAGTTTTTTCGGGGTCTCTGGAAACACCATATATTTT. The entire variable domain, with the rest obtained from reference TRBV28 and TRBJ1-3, is as follows: DVKVTQSSRYLVKRTGEKVFLECVQDMDHENMFWYRQDPGLGLRLIYFSYDVKMKEKGDIPEGYSVSREKKERFSLILESASTNQTSMYLCASSFFGVSGNTIYFGEGSWLTVV.

J is TRBJ2-7 and V is TRBV6-5; 8 positions agree with TRBD1. V lost 9 bases and J lost 0; bases outside the gene matches: 10. Germline CDR1 is MNHEY and CDR2 is SVGAGI. This CDR3 has 15 amino acids. DNA of the CDR3: TGTGCCAGTACTGGGACAGGTGACTACTCCTACGAGCAGTACTTC. Protein: CASTGTGDYSYEQYF.

The chain uses TRBV20-1 and TRBJ1-5; D unclear. The CDR3 runs to 15 residues. The V gene lost 3 bases and the J gene lost 0 bases, with 12 bases spanning the gap. The germline gives CDR1 DFQATT, CDR2 SNEGSKA (reference sequence). The CDR3, as DNA: TGCAGTGCTAGTCGGTTTGGTCATAGCAATCAGCCCCAGCATTTT. This gives the protein CSASRFGHSNQPQHF.

The sample holds a few counts of this clone. The chain couples TRBV19 to TRBJ1-1, with D uncertain. This CDR3 is 15 amino acids long. Trimming pared 3 bases from V and 3 bases from J, leaving 14 bases between. In germline, CDR1 is LNHDA, CDR2 SQIVND (reference sequence). The CDR3 here is CASSMVQYGYTEAFF. The CDR3 region has the DNA TGTGCCAGTAGTATGGTACAGTATGGTTACACTGAAGCTTTCTTT.

The V gene is TRBV6-5, the J gene TRBJ1-5; 9 positions agree with TRBD1. This CDR3 is 14 amino acids long. J was trimmed by 5 bases and V by 6 bases; bases with no gene match: 5. Germline CDR1 reads MNHEY; CDR2 reads SVGAGI. The CDR3 sequence: CASSKGQGHQPQHF. The CDR3 DNA reads as TGTGCCAGCAGCAAGGGACAGGGCCATCAGCCCCAGCATTTT.

This chain joins TRBV5-5 and TRBJ1-5; no clear D. The CDR3 length is 14 residues. Germline assignment: CDR1 SGHKS and CDR2 YYEKEE (reference sequence). The V end was cut by 0 bases, the J end by 0 bases, with 4 bases between. CDR3 residues: CASSLVSSNQPQHF. The CDR3 DNA sequence: TGTGCCAGCAGCTTGGTTAGTAGCAATCAGCCCCAGCATTTT.

The chain couples TRBV4-1 to TRBJ2-7; TRBD1 might be the D (6 bases). Germline V gene sequence: CDR1 MGHRA, CDR2 YSYEKL. V was pared by 3 bases and J by 1 base, with 10 bases between. The CDR3 extends over 14 amino acids. CDR3 sequence: CASSQRTASYEQYF. The CDR3 DNA follows: TGCGCCAGCAGCCAGCGGACAGCTTCCTACGAGCAGTACTTC.

This clone has just one count. The V call is TRBV5-1, the J call TRBJ2-1, with TRBD2 matching over 14 bases. CDR1 and CDR2 (germline): SGHRS, YFSETQ. The CDR3 runs 15 residues. Trimming cost V 4 bases and J 5 bases; bases outside gene matches: 2. This chain's CDR3 is CASSPGLAGDNEQFF. In DNA, the CDR3 is TGCGCCAGCAGCCCGGGACTAGCGGGGGACAATGAGCAGTTCTTC.

The chain carries TRBV9 and TRBJ2-3; 10 positions match TRBD2. The CDR3 spans 16 residues. CDR1 is SGDLS and CDR2 is YYNGEE in the germline V gene. Trimming removed 3 bases from V and 6 bases from J; junction bases left unmatched: 10. CDR3 sequence: CASSERSGGGSDTQYF. CDR3 DNA: TGTGCCAGCAGCGAGAGGAGCGGGGGGGGTTCTGATACGCAGTATTTT.

This clone has just one count. This chain uses TRBV7-2 with TRBJ2-2; D is undetermined. CDR1 and CDR2 (germline): SGHTA, FQGNSA. The V end was cut by 1 base, the J end by 1 base, with 4 bases between. This CDR3 is built from 14 residues. The CDR3 region is CASSLDWNTGELFF. Written as DNA, the CDR3 is TGTGCCAGCAGCTTAGACTGGAACACCGGGGAGCTGTTTTTT.

This clone was detected only once. The chain links TRBV10-3 to TRBJ2-3; TRBD2 agrees at 7 bases. This CDR3 is 16 amino acids long. Germline trimming cut 4 bases from V and 0 bases from J; bases unmatched to any gene: 7. Germline values: CDR1 ENHRY, CDR2 SYGVKD. DNA of the CDR3: TGTGCCATCAGTGGGACCGGGACTAAGAGCACAGATACGCAGTATTTT. It translates to CAISGTGTKSTDTQYF.

The chain combines TRBV5-6 with TRBJ1-5, with D possibly TRBD1 on 5 matching bases. The germline V and J ends were trimmed by 4 bases and 6 bases, with 23 bases remaining between them. Per the germline V gene, CDR1 is SGHDT and CDR2 is YYEEEE. There are 17 residues in the CDR3. The CDR3 reads CASSRGTREGRGQPQHF. In nucleotides, the CDR3 is TGTGCCAGCAGCCGAGGGACCAGGGAGGGAAGGGGTCAGCCCCAGCATTTT. The whole variable domain, remainder taken from reference TRBV5-6 and TRBJ1-5, is DAGVTQSPTHLIKTRGQQVTLRCSPKSGHDTVSWYQQALGQGPQFIFQYYEEEERQRGNFPDRFSGHQFPNYSSELNVNALLLGDSALYLCASSRGTREGRGQPQHFGDGTRLSIL.

Written as DNA, the CDR3 is TGTGCCAGTAGTCTAAGGGGGCAACCGAGGGAGCAGTACTTC. It encodes CASSLRGQPREQYF. The chain uses TRBV19 and TRBJ2-7, with 7 bases that match TRBD1. The CDR3 runs 14 residues. Germline lookup yields CDR1 LNHDA and CDR2 SQIVND (reference sequence). Trimming removed 5 bases from V and 7 bases from J; junction bases left unmatched: 11.

The chain joins TRBV7-2 to TRBJ1-6; no clear D gene. The V gene's germline CDR1 is SGHTA and CDR2 FQGNSA. The CDR3 consists of 16 residues. V shed 1 base and J shed 7 bases, with 14 bases lying between them. CDR3 residues: CASSLDGPARNSPLHF. DNA for the CDR3: TGTGCCAGCAGCTTAGACGGTCCCGCCCGGAATTCACCCCTCCACTTT.